This T cell receptor (beta chain) was sequenced in a study of beta chain features in type 1 diabetes. General observations from the study: The naive, central memory and Treg TCRB repertoires of patients appeared to be more similar to one another than those of healthy donors. Among patients with Type 1 diabetes, TCRB CDR3s were moderately but significantly shorter in every one of the four CD4+ subsets.

The germline V gene encodes CDR1 MNHNS and CDR2 SASEGT. J was trimmed by 1 base and V by 6 bases; bases with no gene match: 3. The CDR3 is made up of 15 amino acids. Expressed TCRB transcripts were sequenced because the isolated RNA had all been reverse transcribed beforehand. Approximately 3.6 million reads, on average, came from each naive, central memory and regulatory T cell sample. Data came from immunoSEQ multiplex PCR; TCRdb stores just in-frame clones and leaves some out. Of 120,000 to 150,000 clones listed, under 60% were seen once; the top ten hold under 0.45%. Comments on this clone: The target antigen is unknown.

Material for sequencing was Tregs from blood. This chain joins TRBV6-1 and TRBJ2-5, with TRBD2 identical over 12 bases. The TCR sequence derives from a man in his late teens or twenties in good health. The CDR3 coding sequence is TGTGCCAGCAGAGTACTAGCGGGGGGCCAAGAGACCCAGTACTTC. Protein: CASRVLAGGQETQYF.